The next 17 T cell receptor beta chains were all read from a single sample in a study of neurological immune-mediated disorders (dated by TCRdb to the late 2010s). The meaning of the sample's time point label: technical triplicate 2. Libraries were prepared through 5' RACE. The instrument given in TCRdb is Illumina HiSeq 2500. TCRdb reran the public reads through fastp at Q25 and MiXCR, keeping productive beta chains. CDR3 protein sequences are deduplicated, and each keeps its most common genes and DNA. This sample lists more than 30,000 distinct CDR3 sequences; less than 15% were detected once. Together, the top ten hold under 6.5% of the sample. Input material: CD4+ T cells from blood. These receptors came from a female donor with HTLV-1-associated myelopathy (HAM/TSP).

This clonotype was seen at least ten times. The rearrangement links TRBV5-6 to TRBJ1-2; D call uncertain. The CDR3 is 13 residues long. CDR1 SGHDT and CDR2 YYEEEE come from the germline V gene. V dropped 0 bases and J dropped 4 bases, with 7 bases sitting between them. The CDR3 loop is CASSLGSSYGYTF. For the CDR3, the DNA is TGTGCCAGCAGCTTGGGTTCCAGCTATGGCTACACCTTC.

This clonotype was recorded at least ten times. This chain connects TRBV5-1 to TRBJ2-7, with D uncertain. CDR1 is SGHRS and CDR2 is YFSETQ in the germline V gene. The CDR3 extends over 12 amino acids. V gave up 4 bases and J gave up 5 bases, with 10 bases separating them. Written as DNA, the CDR3 is TGCGCCAGCAGCACGAATACAAACGAGCAGTACTTC. This gives the protein CASSTNTNEQYF.

This clonotype was seen ten or more times. This chain uses TRBV5-1 with TRBJ2-2; 11 bases are a match to TRBD2. Unmatched junction bases numbered 6, after V lost 3 bases and J lost 5 bases. This CDR3 is 16 amino acids long. Per germline, CDR1 SGHRS and CDR2 YFSETQ. The CDR3 here is CASSSKTSGDTGELFF. The CDR3 DNA reads as TGCGCCAGCAGCTCGAAGACTAGCGGGGATACCGGGGAGCTGTTTTTT.

Ten or more counts support this clonotype. The CDR3 bases are TGTGCCACAGGGACTAGCGGGACCAAGAACACCGGGGAGCTGTTTTTT. It translates to CATGTSGTKNTGELFF. V usage is TRBV10-3 and J usage is TRBJ2-2; TRBD2 matches at 13 bases. The CDR3 consists of 16 residues. Trimming removed 10 bases from V and 1 base from J; junction bases left unmatched: 6. CDR1 ENHRY and CDR2 SYGVKD come from the germline V gene.

At least ten counts were recorded for this clonotype. CDR3 region: CASSLGGGLSYEQYF. In DNA form, the CDR3 reads TGTGCCAGCAGCTTAGGTGGGGGCCTATCCTACGAGCAGTACTTC. This chain connects TRBV7-9 to TRBJ2-7; D is possibly TRBD1 (6 bases). The CDR3 contains 15 residues. Per germline, CDR1 SEHNR and CDR2 FQNEAQ (reference sequence). V shed 1 base and J shed 1 base, with 11 bases lying between them.

This clonotype has at least ten counts. The V call is TRBV20-1, the J call TRBJ2-7, with TRBD2 as a possible D gene (6 bases). The germline CDR1 and CDR2 sequences are DFQATT and SNEGSKA (reference sequence). The CDR3 consists of 11 residues. Trimming removed 6 bases at V and 7 bases at J, with 13 bases between. The CDR3 is CSAPGDGEQYF. DNA for the CDR3: TGCAGTGCCCCGGGGGACGGGGAGCAGTACTTC.

CDR3 DNA sequence: TGTGCCAGAGGGGAAGCTGGAAACACCATATATTTT. This encodes CARGEAGNTIYF. V usage is TRBV19 and J usage is TRBJ1-3; maybe TRBD1 (5 bases). The germline V and J ends were trimmed by 9 bases and 2 bases, with 8 bases remaining between them. The CDR3 sequence is 12 residues long. The germline V gene encodes CDR1 LNHDA and CDR2 SQIVND (reference sequence).

This clonotype was counted many times. A junction boundary mismatches the germline segment, possibly from a read error. CDR3 bases: TGTGCCACACGACAGGGGGACTATGTCTACACCTTC. The encoded protein is CATRQGDYVYTF. V usage is TRBV6-5 and J usage is TRBJ1-2; 9 nucleotides line up with TRBD1. Germline V gives CDR1 MNHEY, CDR2 SVGAGI. The CDR3 covers 12 residues.

This clonotype was found many times. V gene TRBV20-1 combines with J gene TRBJ2-3; D unresolved. V dropped 1 base and J dropped 0 bases, with 8 bases sitting between them. The germline gives CDR1 DFQATT, CDR2 SNEGSKA (reference sequence). The CDR3 is made up of 14 amino acids. CDR3 in amino acids: CSARAVRSTDTQYF. The CDR3 coding sequence is TGCAGTGCTAGAGCAGTCAGGAGCACAGATACGCAGTATTTT.

This clonotype occurred many times. The chain carries TRBV24-1 and TRBJ2-5; the match to TRBD1 covers 9 bases. The CDR3 has 15 residues. V lost 3 bases and J lost 2; bases outside the gene matches: 3. CDR1 is KGHDR, CDR2 SFDVKD, per germline. This CDR3 reads CATSDQDRGQETQYF. CDR3 sequence (DNA): TGTGCCACCAGTGATCAAGACAGGGGGCAAGAGACCCAGTACTTC.

This clonotype was recorded many times. This chain uses TRBV20-1 with TRBJ2-5; D not certain. The CDR3 covers 11 residues. V lost 6 bases and J lost 5, with 10 bases in between. Germline loops: CDR1 DFQATT, CDR2 SNEGSKA (reference sequence). The CDR3 DNA sequence: TGCAGTGCCTTCGGGCAGGAGACCCAGTACTTC. Its protein is CSAFGQETQYF.

Within the sample, this clonotype is large. V usage is TRBV3-1 and J usage is TRBJ2-5; 8 nucleotides match TRBD2. This CDR3 has 15 amino acids. Germline V gives CDR1 LGHDT, CDR2 YNNKEL (reference sequence). Trimming took 0 bases from V and 3 from J; bases not matched to a gene: 3. The CDR3 loop is CASSQDSGGEETQYF. The CDR3 DNA sequence: TGTGCCAGCAGCCAAGACTCCGGGGGGGAAGAGACCCAGTACTTC.

Ten or more counts support this clonotype. V gene TRBV20-1 combines with J gene TRBJ1-2; D call uncertain. This CDR3 is built from 15 residues. Germline V lookup: CDR1 DFQATT, CDR2 SNEGSKA (reference sequence). Trimming removed 0 bases at V and 0 bases at J, with 11 bases between. The CDR3: CSARDPTTANYGYTF. CDR3 in DNA: TGCAGTGCTAGAGACCCCACGACGGCTAACTATGGCTACACCTTC.

This clonotype appeared many times. The chain uses TRBV5-1 and TRBJ1-1; perhaps TRBD1 as D (5 bases). The germline CDR1 and CDR2 sequences are SGHRS and YFSETQ. The CDR3 runs 15 residues. Trimming cost V 1 base and J 0 bases, with 10 bases left between them. CDR3 residues: CASSLLGQLNTEAFF. The CDR3 nucleotides are TGCGCCAGCAGCTTGTTGGGGCAGTTGAACACTGAAGCTTTCTTT.

The gene calls are TRBV7-3 and TRBJ2-1; 9 bases map to TRBD2. CDR3 length: 15 amino acids. V lost 2 bases to trimming and J lost 7 bases; unmatched junction nucleotides: 6. Germline V CDR1 and CDR2: SGHTA, FQGTGA. This chain's CDR3 is CASSLGGRGVNEQFF. The CDR3 DNA sequence: TGTGCCAGCAGCTTAGGCGGGAGGGGTGTAAATGAGCAGTTCTTC.

This clonotype was counted at least ten times. A read error may explain this, as a much larger clone is one base away. The chain uses TRBV6-1 and TRBJ1-2; TRBD1 aligns across 9 bases. The germline V gene encodes CDR1 MNHNS and CDR2 SASEGT. The CDR3 runs 14 residues. The CDR3 DNA reads as TGTACCAGCAGTGAGAGGACAGGGGCCTATGGCTACACCTTC. This gives the protein CTSSERTGAYGYTF.

In this sample, this clonotype turned up a few times. The chain employs TRBV20-1 and TRBJ2-5; 12 bases are shared with TRBD1. CDR1 and CDR2 (germline): DFQATT, SNEGSKA (reference sequence). V lost 5 bases to trimming and J lost 4 bases; unmatched junction nucleotides: 8. The CDR3 runs to 15 residues. The CDR3 nucleotides read TGCAGTGCTTCGTCGGGACAGGGGGCTGGAGAGACCCAGTACTTC. This translates into CSASSGQGAGETQYF.